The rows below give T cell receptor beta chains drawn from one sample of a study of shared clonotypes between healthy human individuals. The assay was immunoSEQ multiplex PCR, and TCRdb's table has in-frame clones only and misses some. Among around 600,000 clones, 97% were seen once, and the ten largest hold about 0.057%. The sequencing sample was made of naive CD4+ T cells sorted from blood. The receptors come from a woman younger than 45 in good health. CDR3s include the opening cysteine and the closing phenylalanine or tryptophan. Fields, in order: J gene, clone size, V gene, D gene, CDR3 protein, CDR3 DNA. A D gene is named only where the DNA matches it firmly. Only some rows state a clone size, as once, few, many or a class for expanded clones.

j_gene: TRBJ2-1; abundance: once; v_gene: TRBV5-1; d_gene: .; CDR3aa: CASLAAEHGEQFF; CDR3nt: TGCGCCAGCCTGGCGGCGGAGCACGGTGAGCAGTTCTTC
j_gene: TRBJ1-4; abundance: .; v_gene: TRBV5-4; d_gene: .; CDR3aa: CASSLPQQGGTNEKLFF; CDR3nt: TGTGCCAGCAGCTTGCCCCAACAGGGAGGAACTAATGAAAAACTGTTTTTT
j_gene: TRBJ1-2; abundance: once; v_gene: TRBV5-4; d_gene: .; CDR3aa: CASSLGPHLGVGYTF; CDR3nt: TGTGCCAGCAGCTTGGGGCCACATTTGGGGGTGGGCTACACCTTC
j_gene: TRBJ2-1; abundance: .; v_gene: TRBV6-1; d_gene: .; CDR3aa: CASSTRTDGEQFF; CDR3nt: TGTGCCAGCAGTACTCGGACCGACGGTGAGCAGTTCTTC
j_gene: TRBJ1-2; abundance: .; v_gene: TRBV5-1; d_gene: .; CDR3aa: CASSPRIGLSGAGGYTF; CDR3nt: TGCGCCAGCAGCCCACGAATCGGTTTATCTGGCGCGGGTGGCTACACCTTC
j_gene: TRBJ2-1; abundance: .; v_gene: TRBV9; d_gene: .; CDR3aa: CASSVWVESRNEQFF; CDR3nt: TGTGCCAGCAGCGTGTGGGTCGAGAGTAGGAATGAGCAGTTCTTC
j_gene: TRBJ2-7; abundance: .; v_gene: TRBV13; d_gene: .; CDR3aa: CASSPKRARITLWEDEQYF; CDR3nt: TGTGCCAGCAGCCCAAAGCGGGCCCGAATAACGCTTTGGGAGGACGAGCAGTACTTC
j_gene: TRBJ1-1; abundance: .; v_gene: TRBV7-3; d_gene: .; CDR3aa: CASSRTGNTEAFF; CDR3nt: TGTGCCAGCAGTCGTACAGGGAACACTGAAGCTTTCTTT
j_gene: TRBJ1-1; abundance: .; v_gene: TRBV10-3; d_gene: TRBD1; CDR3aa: CAIRPDRDTEAFF; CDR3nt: TGTGCCATCAGACCGGACAGGGACACTGAAGCTTTCTTT
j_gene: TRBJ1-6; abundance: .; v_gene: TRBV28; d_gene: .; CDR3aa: CASSLGWDTYNSPLHF; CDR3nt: TGTGCCAGCAGTTTAGGGTGGGACACATATAATTCACCCCTCCACTTT
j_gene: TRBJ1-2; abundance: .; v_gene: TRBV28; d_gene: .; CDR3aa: CASSLEGYGYTF; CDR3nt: TGTGCCAGCAGTTTAGAAGGATATGGCTACACCTTC
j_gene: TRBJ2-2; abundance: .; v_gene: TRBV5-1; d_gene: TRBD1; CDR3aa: CASSFEKSWTGNTGELFF; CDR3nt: TGCGCCAGCAGCTTTGAGAAGTCATGGACAGGAAACACCGGGGAGCTGTTTTTT
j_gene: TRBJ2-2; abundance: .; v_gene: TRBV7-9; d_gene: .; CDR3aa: CASSFLTNTGELFF; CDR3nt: TGTGCCAGCAGCTTCCTAACGAACACCGGGGAGCTGTTTTTT
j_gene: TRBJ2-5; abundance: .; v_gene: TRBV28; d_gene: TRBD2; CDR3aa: CASSSPSAGVAETQYF; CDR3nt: TGTGCCAGCAGTTCCCCCTCCGCGGGAGTAGCGGAGACCCAGTACTTC
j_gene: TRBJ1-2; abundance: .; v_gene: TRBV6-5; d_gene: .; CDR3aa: CASSRPDTYGYTF; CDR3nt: TGTGCCAGCTCCAGACCAGATACGTATGGCTACACCTTC
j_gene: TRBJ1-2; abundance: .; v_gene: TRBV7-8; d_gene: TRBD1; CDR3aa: CASSYGGRTGLHYGYTF; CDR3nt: TGTGCCAGCAGCTACGGGGGCAGGACAGGGCTCCACTATGGCTACACCTTC
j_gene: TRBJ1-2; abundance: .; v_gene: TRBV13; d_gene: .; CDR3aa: CASSGKHTGIGNYGYTF; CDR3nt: TGTGCCAGCAGCGGAAAACACACAGGGATAGGAAACTATGGCTACACCTTC
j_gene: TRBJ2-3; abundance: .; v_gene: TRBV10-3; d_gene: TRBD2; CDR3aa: CAISAAPREGTDTQYF; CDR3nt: TGTGCCATCAGCGCGGCACCCCGGGAGGGCACAGATACGCAGTATTTT
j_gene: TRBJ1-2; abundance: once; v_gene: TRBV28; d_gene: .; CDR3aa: CASSLARDNYGYTF; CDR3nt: TGTGCCAGCAGTTTAGCCCGCGACAACTATGGCTACACCTTC
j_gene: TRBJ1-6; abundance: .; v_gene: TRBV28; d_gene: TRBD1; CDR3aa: CASSLSTGEEGQGNSPLHF; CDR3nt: TGTGCCAGCAGTTTATCCACGGGGGAGGAGGGACAGGGTAATTCACCCCTCCACTTT